The rows below give T cell receptor beta chains drawn from one sample of a study of blood T cell repertoires in COVID-19. The method was immunoSEQ multiplex PCR; TCRdb's version includes in-frame clones alone and lacks a portion of them. The sample contains hundreds of thousands of clones, around 86% of which appear only once. The sequenced sample was PBMCs or T cells enriched from blood (not recorded which). Receptors originate from a woman aged 45-59 years who had recovered from COVID-19. CDR3s include the opening cysteine and the closing phenylalanine or tryptophan. D genes are given only for firm matches.

v_call: TRBV4-1
d_call: TRBD1
j_call: TRBJ1-4
cdr3_aa: CASSPGQGGEKLFF

v_call: TRBV28
d_call: TRBD1
j_call: TRBJ1-2
cdr3_aa: CASSSNDRGYGYTF

v_call: TRBV27
d_call: -
j_call: TRBJ1-1
cdr3_aa: CASSLATGITEAFF

v_call: TRBV6-6
d_call: TRBD2
j_call: TRBJ2-2
cdr3_aa: CASSRGLAGVTGELFF

v_call: TRBV19
d_call: TRBD1
j_call: TRBJ1-2
cdr3_aa: CASSLTGTGGPGYTF

v_call: TRBV2
d_call: -
j_call: TRBJ1-4
cdr3_aa: CASSELQGNEKLFF

v_call: TRBV18
d_call: -
j_call: TRBJ1-1
cdr3_aa: CASSPAGKGTEAFF

v_call: TRBV6-2/TRBV6-3
d_call: -
j_call: TRBJ2-5
cdr3_aa: CASSPTEEGETQYF

v_call: TRBV6-2/TRBV6-3
d_call: -
j_call: TRBJ1-5
cdr3_aa: CASSYYEVTNQPQHF

v_call: TRBV11-3
d_call: -
j_call: TRBJ1-1
cdr3_aa: CASSPGSSMNTEAFF

v_call: TRBV14
d_call: TRBD1
j_call: TRBJ2-5
cdr3_aa: CASSLWTGPETQYF

v_call: TRBV4-1
d_call: TRBD1
j_call: TRBJ2-7
cdr3_aa: CASSLGGTGGYEQYF

v_call: TRBV4-1
d_call: TRBD2
j_call: TRBJ2-7
cdr3_aa: CASSQDRGSSKQYF

v_call: TRBV2
d_call: -
j_call: TRBJ2-1
cdr3_aa: CASREGLSHNEQFF

v_call: TRBV28
d_call: TRBD2
j_call: TRBJ2-1
cdr3_aa: CASSLMGLAGGGYNEQFF

v_call: TRBV3-1/TRBV3-2
d_call: TRBD2
j_call: TRBJ2-5
cdr3_aa: CASGRAGGQETQYF

v_call: TRBV10-3
d_call: TRBD1
j_call: TRBJ1-1
cdr3_aa: CASRDRGLNTEAFF

v_call: TRBV6-5
d_call: TRBD2
j_call: TRBJ2-5
cdr3_aa: CASMAGLAGRETQYF

v_call: TRBV6-5
d_call: -
j_call: TRBJ2-7
cdr3_aa: CASSYTKTQGYEQYF

v_call: TRBV30
d_call: -
j_call: TRBJ1-1
cdr3_aa: CAWRGTSNTEAFF

v_call: TRBV7-9
d_call: -
j_call: TRBJ1-1
cdr3_aa: CASSRVDWVGTEAFF

v_call: TRBV4-3
d_call: -
j_call: TRBJ2-7
cdr3_aa: CASSQDQQGGYEQYF

v_call: TRBV11-2
d_call: -
j_call: TRBJ2-2
cdr3_aa: CASSFTTGSLITGELFF

v_call: TRBV6-5
d_call: TRBD1
j_call: TRBJ2-3
cdr3_aa: CASSWDRATDTQYF

v_call: TRBV3-1/TRBV3-2
d_call: -
j_call: TRBJ2-5
cdr3_aa: CASSQSKQYF

v_call: TRBV27
d_call: TRBD1
j_call: TRBJ1-1
cdr3_aa: CASRRRQGAQGTEAFF

v_call: TRBV7-3
d_call: TRBD2
j_call: TRBJ2-1
cdr3_aa: CASPGQGRITGLAEYNEQFF

v_call: TRBV19
d_call: -
j_call: TRBJ1-4
cdr3_aa: CASRTRDEEKLFF

v_call: TRBV5-6
d_call: TRBD1
j_call: TRBJ1-2
cdr3_aa: CASSSRTGYYGYTF

v_call: TRBV2
d_call: -
j_call: TRBJ2-7
cdr3_aa: CASKGEGAPGGYEQYF

v_call: TRBV7-9
d_call: -
j_call: TRBJ1-4
cdr3_aa: CASSLDSGANLEKLFF

v_call: TRBV19
d_call: TRBD1
j_call: TRBJ1-1
cdr3_aa: CAISPDRALRSEAFF

v_call: TRBV18
d_call: TRBD1
j_call: TRBJ1-2
cdr3_aa: CASSPTGEGYTF

v_call: TRBV5-3
d_call: TRBD1
j_call: TRBJ1-2
cdr3_aa: CARSLRDRDRYGYTF

v_call: TRBV6-5
d_call: TRBD2
j_call: TRBJ2-1
cdr3_aa: CASKVAGIYNEQFF

v_call: TRBV27
d_call: -
j_call: TRBJ1-4
cdr3_aa: CASSSLTAKNERLFF

v_call: TRBV11-2
d_call: -
j_call: TRBJ2-2
cdr3_aa: CASSAARGADTGELFF

v_call: TRBV12-3/TRBV12-4
d_call: -
j_call: TRBJ2-1
cdr3_aa: CASSLIGGEQFF

v_call: TRBV28
d_call: TRBD1
j_call: TRBJ1-2
cdr3_aa: CASSSPGQNYGYTF

v_call: TRBV5-1
d_call: -
j_call: TRBJ2-3
cdr3_aa: CASSLGSSLTTDTQYF

v_call: TRBV7-9
d_call: TRBD1
j_call: TRBJ1-3
cdr3_aa: CASSFLRTGRGRAGNTIYF

v_call: TRBV19
d_call: TRBD2
j_call: TRBJ2-1
cdr3_aa: CASTELAGGTYNEQFF

v_call: TRBV9
d_call: TRBD2
j_call: TRBJ2-2
cdr3_aa: CASSSRTSGSLLAAGELFF

v_call: TRBV29-1
d_call: -
j_call: TRBJ2-3
cdr3_aa: CSLEGGGFPLTDTQYF

v_call: TRBV29-1
d_call: TRBD1
j_call: TRBJ2-2
cdr3_aa: CSVGGQGAGELFF

v_call: TRBV6-5
d_call: -
j_call: TRBJ1-1
cdr3_aa: CASSYLGLMNTEAFF

v_call: TRBV7-3
d_call: TRBD1
j_call: TRBJ2-1
cdr3_aa: CASSSSQPGQGENEQFF

v_call: TRBV30
d_call: TRBD1
j_call: TRBJ1-3
cdr3_aa: CAWSPWTGAGNTIYF

v_call: TRBV18
d_call: -
j_call: TRBJ2-3
cdr3_aa: CASSPVAGSTDTQYF

v_call: TRBV7-6
d_call: -
j_call: TRBJ1-1
cdr3_aa: CASSPEILNTEAFF

v_call: TRBV10-3
d_call: -
j_call: TRBJ2-2
cdr3_aa: CAISEYPRDTGELFF

v_call: TRBV7-8
d_call: -
j_call: TRBJ2-5
cdr3_aa: CASSHGKWVETQYF

v_call: TRBV9
d_call: -
j_call: TRBJ2-7
cdr3_aa: CASSVGFKVEHYEQYF